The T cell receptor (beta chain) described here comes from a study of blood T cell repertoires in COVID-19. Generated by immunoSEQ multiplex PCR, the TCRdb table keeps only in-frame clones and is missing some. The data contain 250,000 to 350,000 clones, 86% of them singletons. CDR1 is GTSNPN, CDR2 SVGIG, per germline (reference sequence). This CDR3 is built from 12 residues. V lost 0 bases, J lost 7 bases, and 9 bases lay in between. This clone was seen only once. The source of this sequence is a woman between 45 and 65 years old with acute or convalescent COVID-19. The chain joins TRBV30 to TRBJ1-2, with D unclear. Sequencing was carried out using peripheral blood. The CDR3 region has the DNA TGTGCCTGGAGTGTAGGATCTAGTGGCTACACCTTC. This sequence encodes CAWSVGSSGYTF.